The TCR beta chain under discussion was sequenced for a study of T cell changes during pregnancy in multiple sclerosis. Generated by immunoSEQ multiplex PCR, the TCRdb table keeps only in-frame clones and is missing some. The table lists 100,000 or so clones, approximately 91% of them singletons, with over 2.5% in the top ten. With V trimmed by 2 bases and J by 3 bases, 10 bases remained unmatched. The length of the CDR3 is 17 residues. The germline V gene has CDR1 SQVTM and CDR2 ANQGSEA. This chain joins TRBV29-1 and TRBJ2-7; 13 nucleotides line up with TRBD2. This material consisted of peripheral blood, taken in the second trimester of pregnancy. This TCR was recovered from a female donor with multiple sclerosis, enrolled in a pregnancy study. CDR3 nucleotides: TGCAGCGTTGAAAAATCCGGGACTAGCGGGACCTACTACGAGCAGTACTTC. Translating it yields CSVEKSGTSGTYYEQYF.